Below are 2 T cell receptor beta chains sequenced from a single sample in a study of T cells in narcolepsy. Only in-frame clones appear in the TCRdb table, and some are missing; sequencing was by immunoSEQ multiplex PCR. The sample has 30,000 or so clones, roughly 79% seen once. Input material: memory (CD45RA-) CD4+ T cells from blood. These receptors originate from a human donor in good health.

This clone has just a few counts. V gene TRBV18 combines with J gene TRBJ2-7, with 8 nucleotides matching TRBD2. Unmatched junction bases numbered 3, after V lost 5 bases and J lost 0 bases. Germline CDR1 and CDR2: KGHSH and LQKENI. The CDR3 contains 14 residues. The chain's CDR3 is CASSTTSASYEQYF. In DNA, the CDR3 is TGTGCCAGCTCAACGACTAGCGCCTCCTACGAGCAGTACTTC.

The V gene is TRBV5-6, the J gene TRBJ2-3; 7 positions match TRBD1. CDR3 length: 15 amino acids. Germline V gene sequence: CDR1 SGHDT, CDR2 YYEEEE. The trim removed 2 bases at V and 5 bases at J, leaving 8 bases unmatched. The CDR3 spells CASSLRGGRGDTQYF. In DNA, the CDR3 is TGTGCCAGCAGCTTACGAGGGGGCAGAGGAGATACGCAGTATTTT.